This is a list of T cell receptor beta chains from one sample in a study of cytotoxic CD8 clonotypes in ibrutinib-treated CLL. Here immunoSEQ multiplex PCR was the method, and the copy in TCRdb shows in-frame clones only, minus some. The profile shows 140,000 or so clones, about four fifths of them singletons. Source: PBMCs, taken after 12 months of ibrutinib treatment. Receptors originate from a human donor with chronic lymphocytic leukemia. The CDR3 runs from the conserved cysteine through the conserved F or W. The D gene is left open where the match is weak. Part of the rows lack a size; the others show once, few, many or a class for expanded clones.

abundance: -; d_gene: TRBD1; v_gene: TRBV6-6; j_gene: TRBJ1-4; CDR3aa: CASSQGQGKLFF; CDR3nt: TGTGCCAGCAGTCAAGGACAGGGAAAACTGTTTTTT
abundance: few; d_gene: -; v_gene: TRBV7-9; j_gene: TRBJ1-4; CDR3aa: CASSLSSASEKLFF; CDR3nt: TGTGCCAGCAGCTTATCCTCTGCGAGTGAAAAACTGTTTTTT
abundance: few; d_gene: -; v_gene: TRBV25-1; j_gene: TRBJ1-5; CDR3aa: CASRSKGRNQPQHF; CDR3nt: TGTGCCAGCAGATCAAAGGGGAGAAATCAGCCCCAGCATTTT
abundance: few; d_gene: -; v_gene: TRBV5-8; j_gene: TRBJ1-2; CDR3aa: CASSSIGGPGQWYGYTF; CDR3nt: TGTGCCAGCAGCTCGATCGGCGGCCCAGGGCAGTGGTATGGCTACACCTTC
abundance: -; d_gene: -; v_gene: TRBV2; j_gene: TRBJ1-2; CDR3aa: CASKAWDYGYTF; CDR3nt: TGTGCCAGCAAGGCGTGGGACTATGGCTACACCTTC
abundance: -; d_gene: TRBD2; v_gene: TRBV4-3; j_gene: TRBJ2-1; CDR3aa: CASSQSNPSGAKYNEQFF; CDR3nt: TGCGCCAGCAGCCAAAGCAATCCTAGCGGAGCAAAATACAATGAGCAGTTCTTC
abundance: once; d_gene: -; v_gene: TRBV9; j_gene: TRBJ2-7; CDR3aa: CASSVLGAILPDYEQYF; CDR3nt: TGTGCCAGCAGCGTATTAGGGGCCATCCTGCCCGACTACGAGCAGTACTTC
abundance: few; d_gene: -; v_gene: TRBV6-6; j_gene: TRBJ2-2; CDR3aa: CASSYTDSPTGELFF; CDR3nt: TGTGCCAGCAGTTATACCGACTCTCCCACCGGGGAGCTGTTTTTT
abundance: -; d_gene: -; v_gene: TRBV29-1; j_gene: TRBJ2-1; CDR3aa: CSVGVPAEQFF; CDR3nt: TGCAGCGTTGGAGTACCCGCTGAGCAGTTCTTC
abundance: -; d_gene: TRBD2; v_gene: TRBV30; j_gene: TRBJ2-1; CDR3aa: CAWSGVAGGFSSYNEQFF; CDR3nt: TGTGCCTGGAGTGGGGTAGCGGGAGGGTTTTCTTCCTACAATGAGCAGTTCTTC
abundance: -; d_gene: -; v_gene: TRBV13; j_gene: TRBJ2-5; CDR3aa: CASSLRAMGTQETQYF; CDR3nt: TGTGCCAGCAGCTTAAGGGCGATGGGGACCCAAGAGACCCAGTACTTC
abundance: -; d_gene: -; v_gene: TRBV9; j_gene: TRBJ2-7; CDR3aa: CASSVVQGFRYEQYF; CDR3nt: TGTGCCAGCAGCGTAGTGCAGGGTTTTCGGTACGAGCAGTACTTC
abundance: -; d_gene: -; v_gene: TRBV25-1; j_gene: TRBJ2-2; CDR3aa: CASSGQGIGELFF; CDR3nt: TGTGCCAGCAGTGGGCAGGGGATCGGGGAGCTGTTTTTT
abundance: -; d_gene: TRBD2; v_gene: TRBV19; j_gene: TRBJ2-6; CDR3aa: CASSTPPRLAGVGGANVLTF; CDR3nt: TGTGCCAGTAGTACCCCCCCCCGGCTAGCGGGAGTGGGTGGGGCCAACGTCCTGACTTTC
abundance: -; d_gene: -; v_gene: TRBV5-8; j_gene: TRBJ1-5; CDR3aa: CASSFWANQPQHF; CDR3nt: TGTGCCAGCAGCTTCTGGGCCAATCAGCCCCAGCATTTT
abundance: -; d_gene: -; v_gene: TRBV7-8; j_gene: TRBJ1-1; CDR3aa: CASFGGQLNTEAFF; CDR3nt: TGTGCCAGCTTCGGAGGACAATTGAACACTGAAGCTTTCTTT
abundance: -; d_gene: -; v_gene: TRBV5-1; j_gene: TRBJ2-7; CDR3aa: CASSFGGRELHYEQYF; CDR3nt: TGCGCCAGCAGCTTTGGGGGCCGGGAGTTACACTACGAGCAGTACTTC
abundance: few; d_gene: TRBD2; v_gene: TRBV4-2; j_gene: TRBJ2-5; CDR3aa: CASSQDLTAGALQTQYF; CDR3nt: TGTGCCAGCAGCCAAGATTTGACAGCGGGAGCTCTACAGACCCAGTACTTC
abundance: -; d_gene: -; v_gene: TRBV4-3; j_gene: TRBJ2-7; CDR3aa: CASSPTLDSSYEQYF; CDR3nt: TGCGCCAGCAGCCCCACCCTCGACAGCTCCTACGAGCAGTACTTC
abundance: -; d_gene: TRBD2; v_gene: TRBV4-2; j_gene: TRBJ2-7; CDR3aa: CASSLGTSGSLVEQYF; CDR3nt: TGTGCCAGCAGCCTCGGGACTAGCGGGTCGTTAGTCGAGCAGTACTTC
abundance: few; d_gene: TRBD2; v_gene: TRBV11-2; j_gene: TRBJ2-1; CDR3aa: CASSLSSGTYNEQFF; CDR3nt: TGTGCCAGCAGCTTGTCTAGCGGAACCTACAATGAGCAGTTCTTC
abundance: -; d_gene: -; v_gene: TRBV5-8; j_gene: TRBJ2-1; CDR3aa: CASSKKSSYNEQFF; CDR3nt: TGTGCCAGCAGCAAAAAGAGTTCCTACAATGAGCAGTTCTTC
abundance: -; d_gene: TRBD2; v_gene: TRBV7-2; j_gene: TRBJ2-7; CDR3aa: CASRPGLAGGREQYF; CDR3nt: TGTGCCAGCAGACCTGGACTAGCGGGAGGGCGGGAGCAGTACTTC
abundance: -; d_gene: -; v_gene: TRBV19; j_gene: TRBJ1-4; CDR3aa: CASRPTGTNEKLFF; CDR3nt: TGTGCCAGTAGACCGACAGGAACTAATGAAAAACTGTTTTTT
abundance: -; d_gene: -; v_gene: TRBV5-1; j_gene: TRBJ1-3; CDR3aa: CASSLDVSSGNTIYF; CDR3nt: TGCGCCAGCAGCTTGGACGTAAGCTCTGGAAACACCATATATTTT
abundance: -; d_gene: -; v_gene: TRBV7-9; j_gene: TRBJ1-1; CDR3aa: CASSLSNLSGGWSTEAFF; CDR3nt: TGTGCCAGCAGCTTAAGCAACCTGAGTGGGGGTTGGAGCACTGAAGCTTTCTTT
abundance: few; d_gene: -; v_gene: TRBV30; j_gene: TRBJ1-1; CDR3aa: CAWRQDRYTEAFF; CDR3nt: TGTGCCTGGCGCCAGGACCGGTACACTGAAGCTTTCTTT
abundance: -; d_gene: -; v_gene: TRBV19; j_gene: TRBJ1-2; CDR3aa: CASSRISGEVPYGYTF; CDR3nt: TGTGCCAGTAGTCGAATCTCAGGGGAGGTTCCCTATGGCTACACCTTC
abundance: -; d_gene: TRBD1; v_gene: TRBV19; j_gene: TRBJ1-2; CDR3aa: CATRETGEYGYTF; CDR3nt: TGTGCCACAAGAGAGACAGGGGAATATGGCTACACCTTC
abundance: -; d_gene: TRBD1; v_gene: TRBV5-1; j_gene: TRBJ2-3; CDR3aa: CASSGTGTDTQYF; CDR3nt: TGCGCCAGCAGCGGGACAGGGACAGATACGCAGTATTTT
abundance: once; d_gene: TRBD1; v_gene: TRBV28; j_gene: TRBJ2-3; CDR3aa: CASRRQGSTDTQYF; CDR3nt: TGTGCCAGCAGACGACAGGGGAGCACAGATACGCAGTATTTT
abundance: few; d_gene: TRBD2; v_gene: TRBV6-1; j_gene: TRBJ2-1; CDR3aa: CASSEDLADYNEQFF; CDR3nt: TGTGCCAGCAGTGAAGATCTAGCGGATTACAATGAGCAGTTCTTC
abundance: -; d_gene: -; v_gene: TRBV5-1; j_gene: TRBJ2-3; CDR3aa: CASSLDVGVVGDTQYF; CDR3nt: TGCGCCAGCAGCTTGGATGTGGGAGTGGTTGGAGATACGCAGTATTTT
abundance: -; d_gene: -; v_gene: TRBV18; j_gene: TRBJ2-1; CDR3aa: CASSLSTQFLNEQFF; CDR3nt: TGTGCCAGCTCACTTTCCACGCAGTTTCTCAATGAGCAGTTCTTC
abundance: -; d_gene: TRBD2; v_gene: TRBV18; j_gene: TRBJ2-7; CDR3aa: CASSGTGGYEQYF; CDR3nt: TGTGCCAGCTCAGGTACGGGAGGTTACGAGCAGTACTTC
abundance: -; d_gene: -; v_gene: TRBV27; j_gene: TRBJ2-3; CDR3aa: CASNLRGSGTQYF; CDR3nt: TGTGCCAGCAACCTCAGGGGCTCAGGTACGCAGTATTTT
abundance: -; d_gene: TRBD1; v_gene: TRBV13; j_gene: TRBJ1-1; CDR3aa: CASRGQENTEAFF; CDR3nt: TGTGCCAGCAGAGGACAGGAGAACACTGAAGCTTTCTTT
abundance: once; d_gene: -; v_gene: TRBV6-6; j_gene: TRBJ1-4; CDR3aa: CASSGTQGSEKLFF; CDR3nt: TGTGCCAGCAGTGGGACCCAGGGGAGTGAAAAACTGTTTTTT
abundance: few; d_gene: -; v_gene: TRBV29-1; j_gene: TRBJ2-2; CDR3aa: CSVVRDTGELFF; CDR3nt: TGCAGCGTTGTTCGGGACACCGGGGAGCTGTTTTTT
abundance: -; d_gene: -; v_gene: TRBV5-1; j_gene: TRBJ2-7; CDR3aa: CASSHNSDRAYEQYF; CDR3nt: TGCGCCAGCAGCCACAATTCCGACAGAGCCTACGAGCAGTACTTC
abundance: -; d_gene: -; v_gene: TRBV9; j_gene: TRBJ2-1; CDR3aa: CASSVGRSSYNEQFF; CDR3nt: TGTGCCAGCAGCGTAGGTAGAAGCTCCTACAATGAGCAGTTCTTC
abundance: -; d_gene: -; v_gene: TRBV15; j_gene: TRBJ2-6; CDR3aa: CATSRDQDSGANVLTF; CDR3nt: TGTGCCACCAGCAGGGACCAAGACTCTGGGGCCAACGTCCTGACTTTC
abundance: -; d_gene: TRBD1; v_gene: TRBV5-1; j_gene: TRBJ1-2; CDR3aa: CASSAGQVANYGYTF; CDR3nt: TGCGCCAGCAGCGCCGGACAGGTCGCGAACTATGGCTACACCTTC
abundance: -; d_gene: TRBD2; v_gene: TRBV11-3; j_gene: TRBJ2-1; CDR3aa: CASSLGPPLAGVYNEQFF; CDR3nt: TGTGCCAGCAGCTTAGGCCCTCCTCTAGCGGGAGTTTACAATGAGCAGTTCTTC
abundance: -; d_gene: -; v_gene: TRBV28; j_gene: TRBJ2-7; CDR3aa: CASREDLPYEQYF; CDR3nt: TGTGCCAGCAGAGAAGATCTGCCCTACGAGCAGTACTTC
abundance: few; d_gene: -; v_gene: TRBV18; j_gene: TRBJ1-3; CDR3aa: CASSYDISGNTIYF; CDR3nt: TGTGCCAGCTCTTACGACATCTCTGGAAACACCATATATTTT
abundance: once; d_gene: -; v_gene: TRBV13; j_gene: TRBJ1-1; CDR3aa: CASSHRGPNTEAFF; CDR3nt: TGTGCCAGCAGCCACAGAGGACCTAACACTGAAGCTTTCTTT
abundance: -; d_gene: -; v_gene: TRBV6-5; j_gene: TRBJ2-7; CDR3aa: CASSYRGQFTSYEQYF; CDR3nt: TGTGCCAGCAGTTACCGAGGACAGTTCACGTCCTACGAGCAGTACTTC
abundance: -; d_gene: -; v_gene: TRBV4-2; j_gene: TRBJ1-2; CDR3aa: CASSQVGLDSRNYGYTF; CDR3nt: TGTGCCAGCAGCCAAGTGGGTTTAGACAGCAGAAACTATGGCTACACCTTC
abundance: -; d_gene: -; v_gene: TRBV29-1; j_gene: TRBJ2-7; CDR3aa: CSVVMREGFRGTTYEQYF; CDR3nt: TGCAGCGTTGTAATGCGTGAGGGATTTAGAGGAACCACCTACGAGCAGTACTTC
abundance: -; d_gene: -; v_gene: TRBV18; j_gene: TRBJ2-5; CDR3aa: CASSPGQAKGETQYF; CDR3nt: TGTGCCAGCTCACCGGGGCAGGCAAAGGGAGAGACCCAGTACTTC
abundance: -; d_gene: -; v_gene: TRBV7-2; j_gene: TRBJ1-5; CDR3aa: CASNRGGHSQPQHF; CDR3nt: TGTGCCAGCAATCGGGGCGGACACAGCCAGCCCCAGCATTTT
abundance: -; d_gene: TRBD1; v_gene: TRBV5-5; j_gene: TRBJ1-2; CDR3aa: CASSLDRVWDYGYTF; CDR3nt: TGTGCCAGCAGCCTGGACAGGGTTTGGGACTATGGCTACACCTTC
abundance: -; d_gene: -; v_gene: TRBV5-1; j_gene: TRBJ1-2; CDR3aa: CASSLYTLYGYTF; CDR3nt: TGCGCCAGCAGCTTGTACACCCTCTATGGCTACACCTTC
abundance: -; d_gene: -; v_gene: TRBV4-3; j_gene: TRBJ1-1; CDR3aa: CASSQIAGNTEAFF; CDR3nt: TGCGCCAGCAGCCAAATCGCAGGGAACACTGAAGCTTTCTTT
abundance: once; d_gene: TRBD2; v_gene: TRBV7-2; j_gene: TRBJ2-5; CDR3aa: CASSARLAGAETQYF; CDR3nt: TGTGCCAGCAGCGCCCGACTAGCCGGGGCAGAGACCCAGTACTTC
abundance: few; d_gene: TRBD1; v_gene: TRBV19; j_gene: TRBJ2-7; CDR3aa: CASGTAPYEQYF; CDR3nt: TGTGCCTCCGGGACAGCCCCCTACGAGCAGTACTTC
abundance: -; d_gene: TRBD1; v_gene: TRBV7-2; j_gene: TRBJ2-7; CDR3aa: CASSLIQGLRDYEQYF; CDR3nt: TGTGCCAGCAGCTTAATACAGGGGTTAAGAGACTACGAGCAGTACTTC
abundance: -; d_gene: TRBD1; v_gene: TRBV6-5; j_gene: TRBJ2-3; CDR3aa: CASSYEGAGDTQYF; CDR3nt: TGTGCCAGCAGTTACGAGGGGGCCGGAGATACGCAGTATTTT